The source of this TCR beta chain is a study of CD8+ T cells in alopecia areata. The study's findings and limits: Scalp sample data also include resident alphabeta T cells from normal skin.

TCR sequencing used cDNA made by reverse transcription of extracted RNA. TCRdb keeps only in-frame clones here, not all; method: immunoSEQ multiplex PCR. Among some 150,000 clones, about 51% were seen once, and the ten largest hold 19%. This clone has more than one count but fewer than ten. Its target is not known. Per germline, CDR1 MGHDK and CDR2 SYGVNS. The ends were cut back, 4 bases at V and 4 bases at J, with 14 bases in the middle. CDR3 length: 14 amino acids. The sample was CD8+ T cells sorted from blood, taken at week 0. This TCR was recovered from a human donor with alopecia areata. V gene TRBV25-1 combines with J gene TRBJ2-7; no definite D call. DNA for the CDR3: TGTGCCAGCAGTGGATTGGCCGTTGGGTACGAGCAGTACTTC. This translates into CASSGLAVGYEQYF.